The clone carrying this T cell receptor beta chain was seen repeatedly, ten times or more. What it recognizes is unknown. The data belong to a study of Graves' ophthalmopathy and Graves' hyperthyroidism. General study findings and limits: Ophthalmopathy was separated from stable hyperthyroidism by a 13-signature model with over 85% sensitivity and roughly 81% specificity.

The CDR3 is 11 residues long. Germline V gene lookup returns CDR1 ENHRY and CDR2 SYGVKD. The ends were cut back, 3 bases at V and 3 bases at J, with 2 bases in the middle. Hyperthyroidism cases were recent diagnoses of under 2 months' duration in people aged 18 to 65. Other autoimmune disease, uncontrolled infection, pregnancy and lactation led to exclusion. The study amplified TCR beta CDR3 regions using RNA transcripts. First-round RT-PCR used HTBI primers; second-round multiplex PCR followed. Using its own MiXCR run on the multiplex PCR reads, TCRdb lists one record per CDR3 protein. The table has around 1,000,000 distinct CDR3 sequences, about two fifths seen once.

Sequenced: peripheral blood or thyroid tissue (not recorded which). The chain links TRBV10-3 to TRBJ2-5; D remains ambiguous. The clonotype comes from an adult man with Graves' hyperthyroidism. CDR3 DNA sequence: TGTGCCATCAGTGAAAAAGAGACCCAGTACTTC. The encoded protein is CAISEKETQYF.